Described below is a single TCR beta chain sequence and its context. The CDR3 sequence is 18 residues long. CDR1 is SGHNT, CDR2 YENEEA, per germline. Trimming removed 1 base from V and 9 bases from J, with 25 bases in between. This specimen belongs to a study of shared T cell receptors in the human thymus. TCRdb's copy holds only in-frame clones and misses some; the assay was immunoSEQ multiplex PCR. The sample consists of hundreds of thousands of clones, approximately 87% of them appearing once. These data also formed part of another study, on human thymus T cells. That source notes: Resections that were taken during corrective heart surgery supplied the thymus tissue.

V gene TRBV11-3 combines with J gene TRBJ2-1, with TRBD1 as a possible D gene (6 bases). Sequencing was done on a sample of thymocytes. The sequence was obtained from a boy less than two years old with a congenital heart defect. The CDR3 loop is CASSLGEGEHHIGREQFF. The DNA of the CDR3 is TGTGCCAGCAGCTTAGGAGAGGGGGAGCACCATATAGGTCGTGAGCAGTTCTTC.